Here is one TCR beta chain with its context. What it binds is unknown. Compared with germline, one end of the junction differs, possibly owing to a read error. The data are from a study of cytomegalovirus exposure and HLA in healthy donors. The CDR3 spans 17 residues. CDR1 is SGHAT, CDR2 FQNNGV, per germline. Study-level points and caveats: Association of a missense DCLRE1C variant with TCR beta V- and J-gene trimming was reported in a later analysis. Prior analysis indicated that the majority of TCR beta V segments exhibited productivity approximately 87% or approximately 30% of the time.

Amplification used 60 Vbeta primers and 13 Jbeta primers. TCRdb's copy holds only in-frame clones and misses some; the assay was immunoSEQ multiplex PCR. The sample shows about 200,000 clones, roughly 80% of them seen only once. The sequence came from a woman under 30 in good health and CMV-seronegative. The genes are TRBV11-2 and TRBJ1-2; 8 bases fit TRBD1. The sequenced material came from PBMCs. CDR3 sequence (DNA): TGTGCCAACAGCTTAGATAGTTCCCTGACGGACAGGGACGGCTACACCTTC. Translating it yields CANSLDSSLTDRDGYTF.